Below, one T cell receptor (beta chain) is given with its context. Data came from immunoSEQ multiplex PCR; TCRdb stores just in-frame clones and leaves some out. The table shows 200,000 to 250,000 clones, with approximately 90% occurring only once. The data derive from a study of blood T cell repertoires in COVID-19. Germline V lookup: CDR1 SEHNR, CDR2 FQNEAQ (reference sequence). The V and J ends lost 5 bases and 15 bases, in that order; junction bases with no gene match: 11. The CDR3 sequence is 13 residues long. This TCR derives from a man in his fifties who had been exposed to COVID-19. What was sequenced was PBMCs or T cells enriched from blood (not recorded which). The rearrangement links TRBV7-9 to TRBJ2-3, with 10 bases fitting TRBD2. CDR3 nucleotides: TGTGCCAGCAGCGTTCTGAGCGGGGGGGCCGAATATTTT. Amino acids: CASSVLSGGAEYF.